This TCR beta chain derives from a study of tumor-infiltrating lymphocytes in primary liver carcinoma. Researchers generated TCR beta cDNA from approximately 500 ng of total RNA, relying on a constant-region primer. Three nested multiplex PCR rounds, a slightly modified ARM-PCR, produced the libraries for TCR beta. Rounds one and two of PCR, each of 10 cycles, were primed with TRBV1-TRBV30 forward primers and a C-beta reverse primer. From the multiplex PCR reads, TCRdb called clonotypes with MiXCR, one entry per CDR3 protein. The sample consists of around 40,000 distinct CDR3 sequences, around 70% of them appearing once. The CDR3 region is 12 residues in length, termini included. Germline V lookup: CDR1 SQVTM, CDR2 ANQGSEA. Comment on this clonotype: Antigen: not known. A read error is likely, as this CDR3 ends without the conserved phenylalanine or tryptophan. Because the CDR3's place on the DNA is in doubt, the DNA is left out and the CDR3 is given as listed by TCRdb.

Joint extraction of RNA and DNA used roughly 19-32 mg of bulk tissue that was unsorted. Over 85% of the cells in every tumor sample were viable tumor cells. Study-level findings and limits: Pairs comparing tumor with adjacent tissue or blood overlapped less than pairs drawn from tumor regions.

Sequenced sample: liver tumor tissue from sampling region 2. Sample subset: tumor region T2, inferior pole. The clonotype was recovered from a man aged 40-49 years with primary liver carcinoma and hepatitis B virus infection. V and J are TRBV29-1 and TRBJ2-7. The chain's CDR3 is CSVLTSSHERYS.